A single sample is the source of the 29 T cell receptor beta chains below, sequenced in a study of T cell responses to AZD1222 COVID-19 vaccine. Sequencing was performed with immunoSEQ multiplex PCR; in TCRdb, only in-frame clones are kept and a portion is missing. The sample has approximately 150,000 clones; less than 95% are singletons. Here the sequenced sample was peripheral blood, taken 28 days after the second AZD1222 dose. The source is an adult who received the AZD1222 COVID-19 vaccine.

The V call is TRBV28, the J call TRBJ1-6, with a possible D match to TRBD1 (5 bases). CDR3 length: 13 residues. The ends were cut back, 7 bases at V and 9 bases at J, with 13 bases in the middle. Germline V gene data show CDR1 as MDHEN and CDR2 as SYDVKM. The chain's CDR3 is CASIRAGGSPLHF. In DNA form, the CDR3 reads TGTGCCAGCATCAGGGCCGGCGGTTCACCCCTCCACTTT.

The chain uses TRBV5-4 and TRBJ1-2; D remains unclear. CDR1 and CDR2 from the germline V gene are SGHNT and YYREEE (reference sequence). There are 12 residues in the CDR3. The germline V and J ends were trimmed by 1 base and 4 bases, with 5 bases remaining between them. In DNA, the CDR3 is TGTGCCAGCAGCTTGAACCCCTATGGCTACACCTTC. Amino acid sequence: CASSLNPYGYTF.

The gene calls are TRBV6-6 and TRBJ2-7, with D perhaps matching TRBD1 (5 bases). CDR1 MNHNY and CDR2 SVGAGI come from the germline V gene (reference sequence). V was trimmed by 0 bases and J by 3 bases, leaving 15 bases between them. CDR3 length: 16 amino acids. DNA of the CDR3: TGTGCCAGCAGTTACTCGCCAGGGCAGCTAGACTACGAGCAGTACTTC. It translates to CASSYSPGQLDYEQYF.

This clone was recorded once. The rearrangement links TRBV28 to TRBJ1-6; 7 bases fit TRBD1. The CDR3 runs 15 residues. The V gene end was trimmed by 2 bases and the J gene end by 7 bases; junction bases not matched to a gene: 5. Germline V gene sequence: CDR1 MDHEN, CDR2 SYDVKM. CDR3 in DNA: TGTGCCAGCAGTTTACCGACAGGGCGAAATTCACCCCTCCACTTT. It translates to CASSLPTGRNSPLHF. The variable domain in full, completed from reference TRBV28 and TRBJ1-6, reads DVKVTQSSRYLVKRTGEKVFLECVQDMDHENMFWYRQDPGLGLRLIYFSYDVKMKEKGDIPEGYSVSREKKERFSLILESASTNQTSMYLCASSLPTGRNSPLHFGNGTRLTVT.

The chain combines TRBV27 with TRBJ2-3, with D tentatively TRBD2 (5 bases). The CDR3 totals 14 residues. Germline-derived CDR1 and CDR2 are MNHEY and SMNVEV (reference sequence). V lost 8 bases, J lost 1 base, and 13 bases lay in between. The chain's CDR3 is CASEGGIGTDTQYF. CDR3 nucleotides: TGTGCCAGCGAGGGCGGCATAGGCACAGATACGCAGTATTTT.

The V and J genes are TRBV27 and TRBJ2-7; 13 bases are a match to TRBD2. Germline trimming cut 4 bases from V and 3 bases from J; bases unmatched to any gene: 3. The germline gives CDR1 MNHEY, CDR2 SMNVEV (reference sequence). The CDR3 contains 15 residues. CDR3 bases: TGTGCCAGCAGTTACGGGACTAGCGGGATCTACGAGCAGTACTTC. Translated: CASSYGTSGIYEQYF.

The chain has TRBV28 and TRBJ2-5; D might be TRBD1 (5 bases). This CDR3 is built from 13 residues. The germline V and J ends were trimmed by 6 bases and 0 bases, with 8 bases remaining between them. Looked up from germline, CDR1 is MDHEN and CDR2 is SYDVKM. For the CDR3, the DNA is TGTGCCAGCAGCGACAGCTACCAAGAGACCCAGTACTTC. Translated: CASSDSYQETQYF.

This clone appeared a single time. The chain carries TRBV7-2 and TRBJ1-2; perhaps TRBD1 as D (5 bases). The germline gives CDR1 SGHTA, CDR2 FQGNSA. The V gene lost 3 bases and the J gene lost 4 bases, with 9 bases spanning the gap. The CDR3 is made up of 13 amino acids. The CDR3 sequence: CASSFRGSYGYTF. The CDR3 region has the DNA TGTGCCAGCAGCTTCCGGGGGAGCTATGGCTACACCTTC.

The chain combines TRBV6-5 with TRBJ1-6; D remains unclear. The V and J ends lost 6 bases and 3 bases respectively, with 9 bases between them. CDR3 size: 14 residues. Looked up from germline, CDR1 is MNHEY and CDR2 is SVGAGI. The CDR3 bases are TGTGCCAGCAGCCCCAGGTTCTATAATTCACCCCTCCACTTT. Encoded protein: CASSPRFYNSPLHF.

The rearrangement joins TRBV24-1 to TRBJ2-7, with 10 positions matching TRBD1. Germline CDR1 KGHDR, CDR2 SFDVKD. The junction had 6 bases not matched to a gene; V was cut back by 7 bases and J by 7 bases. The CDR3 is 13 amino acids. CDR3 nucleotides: TGTGCCACCAGAAGCGGACAGGGGGGAGAGCAGTACTTC. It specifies CATRSGQGGEQYF.

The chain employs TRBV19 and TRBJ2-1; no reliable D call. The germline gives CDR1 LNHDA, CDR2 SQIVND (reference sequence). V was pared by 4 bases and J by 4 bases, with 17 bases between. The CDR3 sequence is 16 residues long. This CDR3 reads CASSTFSTRFYNEQFF. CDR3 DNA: TGTGCCAGTAGTACCTTCTCGACACGTTTTTACAATGAGCAGTTCTTC.

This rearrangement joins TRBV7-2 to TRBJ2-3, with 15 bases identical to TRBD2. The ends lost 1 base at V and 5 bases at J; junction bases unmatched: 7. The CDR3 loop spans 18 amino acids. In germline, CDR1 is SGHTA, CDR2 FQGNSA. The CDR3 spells CASSLVWTSGGARDTQYF. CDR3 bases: TGTGCCAGCAGCTTAGTATGGACTAGCGGGGGGGCCAGAGATACGCAGTATTTT.

CDR3 sequence (DNA): TGTGCCAGCAGTTCGGGGGGACGAAAGTATGGCTACACCTTC. Protein sequence: CASSSGGRKYGYTF. V usage is TRBV28 and J usage is TRBJ1-2; TRBD1 is a possible D gene (5 bases). CDR1 MDHEN and CDR2 SYDVKM come from the germline V gene. Trimming took off 4 bases at V and 5 bases at J, with 14 bases between the two ends. The CDR3 is 14 amino acids.

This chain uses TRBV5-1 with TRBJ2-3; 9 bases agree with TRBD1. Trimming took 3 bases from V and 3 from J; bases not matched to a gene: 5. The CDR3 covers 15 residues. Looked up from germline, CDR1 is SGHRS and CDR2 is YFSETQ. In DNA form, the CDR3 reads TGCGCCAGCAGCTCCCAGGACAGGGGAACAGATACGCAGTATTTT. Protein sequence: CASSSQDRGTDTQYF.

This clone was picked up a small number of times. The CDR3 spells CASSSGGSDTEAFF. In DNA, the CDR3 is TGTGCCAGCAGTTCAGGAGGGAGCGACACTGAAGCTTTCTTT. The rearrangement joins TRBV6-5 to TRBJ1-1; D is unclear. V was cut by 4 bases and J by 3 bases, with 12 bases left in between. CDR1 is MNHEY and CDR2 is SVGAGI in the germline V gene. The CDR3 has 14 amino acids.

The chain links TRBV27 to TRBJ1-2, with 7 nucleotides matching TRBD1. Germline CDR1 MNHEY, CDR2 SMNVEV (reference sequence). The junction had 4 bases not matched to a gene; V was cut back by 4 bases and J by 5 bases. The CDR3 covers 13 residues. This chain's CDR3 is CASSSTGPYGYTF. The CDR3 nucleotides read TGTGCCAGCAGTTCGACAGGGCCTTATGGCTACACCTTC.

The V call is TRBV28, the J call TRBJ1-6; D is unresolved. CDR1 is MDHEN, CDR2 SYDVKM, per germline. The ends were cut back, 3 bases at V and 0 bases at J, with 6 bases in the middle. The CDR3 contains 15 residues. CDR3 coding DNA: TGTGCCAGCAGTTTGGGGATCTCCTATAATTCACCCCTCCACTTT. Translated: CASSLGISYNSPLHF.

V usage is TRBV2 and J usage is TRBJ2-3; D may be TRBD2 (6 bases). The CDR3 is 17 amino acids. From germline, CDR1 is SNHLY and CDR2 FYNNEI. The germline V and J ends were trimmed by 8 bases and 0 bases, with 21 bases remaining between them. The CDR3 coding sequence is TGTGCCAGCCTCCCACGCCGGGGCGGGACTAGCACAGATACGCAGTATTTT. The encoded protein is CASLPRRGGTSTDTQYF.

The DNA for the CDR3 is TGTGCCAGCAGCTTCTGGGACAGGGCGTACGAGCAGTACTTC. This encodes CASSFWDRAYEQYF. This rearrangement joins TRBV5-6 to TRBJ2-7, with 9 bases identical to TRBD1. The CDR3 runs to 14 residues. Germline V lookup: CDR1 SGHDT, CDR2 YYEEEE. V dropped 2 bases and J dropped 4; count of bases not matched to a gene: 4.

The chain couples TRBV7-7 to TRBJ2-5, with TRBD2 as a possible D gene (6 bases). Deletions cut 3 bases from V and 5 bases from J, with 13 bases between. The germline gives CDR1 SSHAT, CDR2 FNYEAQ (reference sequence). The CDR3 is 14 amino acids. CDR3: CASSFSGSRETQYF. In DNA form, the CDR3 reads TGTGCCAGCAGCTTTAGCGGAAGCCGGGAGACCCAGTACTTC. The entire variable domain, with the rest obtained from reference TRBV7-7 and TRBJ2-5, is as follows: GAGVSQSPRYKVTKRGQDVTLRCDPISSHATLYWYQQALGQGPEFLTYFNYEAQPDKSGLPSDRFSAERPEGSISTLTIQRTEQRDSAMYRCASSFSGSRETQYFGPGTRLLVL.

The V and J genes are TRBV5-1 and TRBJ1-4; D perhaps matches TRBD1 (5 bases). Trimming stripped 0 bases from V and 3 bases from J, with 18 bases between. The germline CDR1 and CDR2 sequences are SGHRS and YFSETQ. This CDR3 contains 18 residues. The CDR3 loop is CASSLVGSTQGANEKLFF. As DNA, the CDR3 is TGCGCCAGCAGCTTGGTAGGCAGCACCCAAGGGGCTAATGAAAAACTGTTTTTT.

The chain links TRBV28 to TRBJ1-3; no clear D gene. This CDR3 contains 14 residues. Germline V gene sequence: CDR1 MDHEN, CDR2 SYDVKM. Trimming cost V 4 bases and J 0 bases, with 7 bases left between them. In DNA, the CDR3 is TGTGCCAGCAGTTCACAGAACTCTGGAAACACCATATATTTT. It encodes CASSSQNSGNTIYF.

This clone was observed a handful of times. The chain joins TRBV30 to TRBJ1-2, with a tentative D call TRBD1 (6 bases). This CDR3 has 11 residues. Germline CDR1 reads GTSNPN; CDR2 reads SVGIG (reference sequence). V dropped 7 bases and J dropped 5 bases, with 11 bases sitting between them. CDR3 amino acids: CASTQGYGYTF. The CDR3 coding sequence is TGTGCCTCCACACAGGGATATGGCTACACCTTC.

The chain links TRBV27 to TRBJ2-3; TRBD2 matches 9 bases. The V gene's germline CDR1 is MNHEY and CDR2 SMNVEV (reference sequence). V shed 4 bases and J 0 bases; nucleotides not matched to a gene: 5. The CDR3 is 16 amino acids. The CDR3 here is CASSSRLAASTDTQYF. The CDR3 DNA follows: TGTGCCAGCAGTTCAAGACTAGCGGCCAGCACAGATACGCAGTATTTT.

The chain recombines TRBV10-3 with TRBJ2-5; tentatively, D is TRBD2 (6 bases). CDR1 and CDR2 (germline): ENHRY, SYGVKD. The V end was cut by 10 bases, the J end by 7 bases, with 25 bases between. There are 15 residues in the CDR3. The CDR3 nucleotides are TGTGCCACCGCGGAGGGCCGTTCTGGGGACGGGACCCAGTACTTC. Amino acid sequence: CATAEGRSGDGTQYF.

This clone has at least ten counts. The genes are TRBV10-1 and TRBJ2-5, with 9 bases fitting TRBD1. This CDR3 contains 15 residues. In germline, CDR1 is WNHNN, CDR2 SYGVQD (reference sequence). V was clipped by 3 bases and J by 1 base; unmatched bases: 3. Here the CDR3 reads CASSEAQGAQETQYF. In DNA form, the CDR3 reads TGCGCCAGCAGTGAAGCACAGGGGGCCCAAGAGACCCAGTACTTC.

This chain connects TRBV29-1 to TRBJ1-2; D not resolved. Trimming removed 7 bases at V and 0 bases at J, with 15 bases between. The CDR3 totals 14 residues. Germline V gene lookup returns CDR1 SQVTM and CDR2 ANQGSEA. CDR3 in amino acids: CSDWSRPPNYGYTF. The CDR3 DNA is TGCAGCGACTGGAGTAGACCTCCTAACTATGGCTACACCTTC.

CDR3 sequence (DNA): TGTGCCAGCAGTCCAGGGTGGGCTAGCGGTGAAGAGACCCAGTACTTC. This codes for CASSPGWASGEETQYF. The J gene is TRBJ2-5, the V gene TRBV28; TRBD2 agrees at 7 bases. V lost 5 bases, J lost 3 bases, and 12 bases stayed unmatched. Per germline, CDR1 MDHEN and CDR2 SYDVKM. The CDR3 is 16 amino acids.

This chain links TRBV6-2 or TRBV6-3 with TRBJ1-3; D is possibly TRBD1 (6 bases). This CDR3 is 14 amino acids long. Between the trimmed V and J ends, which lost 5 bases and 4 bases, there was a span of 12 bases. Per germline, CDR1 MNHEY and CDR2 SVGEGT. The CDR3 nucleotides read TGTGCCAGCAGTGATGCAGGGGCCGGAAACACCATATATTTT. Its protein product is CASSDAGAGNTIYF.